This paragraph reports one TCR beta chain. What it binds is unknown. The data belong to a study of shared clonotypes between healthy human individuals. Study outcomes and limitations: Donor clonotype sharing was expected to depend on sequencing depth.

The healthy adult donors were HIV-negative and reported no recent acute infections or vaccinations. Using immunoSEQ multiplex PCR, the repertoire was profiled, and TCRdb retains in-frame clones only, with some absent. The data contain roughly 2.6 million clones, approximately 94% of them singletons. The material sequenced was naive CD4+ T cells sorted from blood. Specified subset: CD45RA+ positively selected. This TCR came from a man aged 18 to 29 in good health.

CDR3 loop: CASSSSGQPPVGYEQYF. The CDR3 DNA reads as TGTGCCAGCAGTTCCTCCGGACAGCCACCCGTCGGCTACGAGCAGTACTTC. The chain couples TRBV28 to TRBJ2-7; weak D call: TRBD1 (6 bases). The ends were cut back, 4 bases at V and 3 bases at J, with 22 bases in the middle. The CDR3 runs 17 residues. Germline V gives CDR1 MDHEN, CDR2 SYDVKM.